This T cell receptor beta chain was sequenced during a study of naive and memory T cell subsets. Regarding the study as a whole: Activation and differentiation may alter RNA-based TCR counts. Especially in CD8 cells, naive repertoires contained a few larger clonotypes, possibly CD45RA-re-expressing memory cells. Gini index rose across naive, CM, EM and EMRA in CD4 and CD8.

Germline CDR1 SQVTM, CDR2 ANQGSEA. The CDR3 contains 8 residues. Worth noting for this clonotype: Its specificity is not known. Relative to the germline gene, one junction end is altered; a read error may explain this.

Four subsets defined by CD45RA and CD27 were sorted after CD3, CD4, CD8 and live/dead staining. Both TRBC1 and TRBC2 were covered by a beta constant-region primer of two equimolar oligonucleotides. Ligated cDNA was amplified by four rounds of PCR with nested alpha and beta constant-region primers and SP2. An oligonucleotide with the SP2 primer and a 12-nucleotide UMI was ligated to the cDNA 3' end. MiXCR, applied by TCRdb to the UMI-ligation and nested PCR reads, yields one record per CDR3 protein. The sample lists more than 95,000 distinct CDR3 sequences, roughly 14% occurring once. The chain employs TRBV29-1 and TRBJ1-1, with unresolved D. The specimen sequenced was naive CD8+ T cells from blood. This clonotype originated in a human donor in good health. CDR3: CSVYGSHF. The CDR3 DNA reads TGCAGCGTTTATGGGAGCCACTTT.